These 19 T cell receptor beta chains were all obtained from the same sample, sequenced in a study of CD8+ T cells in alopecia areata. Sequencing relied on a cDNA template that was reverse transcribed from extracted RNA. The assay was immunoSEQ multiplex PCR, and TCRdb's table has in-frame clones only and misses some. The sample has roughly 200,000 clones, 63% seen once; the top ten hold around 1.8%. Source: CD4+ T cells sorted from blood, taken at week 0. The receptor source for this set is a human donor with alopecia areata.

The gene calls are TRBV19 and TRBJ1-5, with a possible D match to TRBD1 (6 bases). V lost 6 bases and J 3 bases, leaving 12 bases between the germline ends. CDR1 LNHDA and CDR2 SQIVND come from the germline V gene (reference sequence). The CDR3 spans 14 residues. CDR3 sequence reads: CASRKDRINQPQHF. The CDR3 region has the DNA TGTGCCAGTAGAAAGGACAGAATCAATCAGCCCCAGCATTTT.

The chain carries TRBV2 and TRBJ1-4, with TRBD1 identical over 8 bases. V gave up 7 bases and J gave up 5 bases; unmatched junction bases: 6. Germline CDR1 reads SNHLY; CDR2 reads FYNNEI. CDR3 length equals 14 residues. CDR3 coding DNA: TGTGCCAGCATCAGTGACAGGGGAAATGAAAAACTGTTTTTT. Encoded protein: CASISDRGNEKLFF.

The chain uses TRBV5-1 and TRBJ2-5; a possible D gene is TRBD2 (5 bases). The CDR3 runs to 14 residues. Trimming shortened V by 0 bases and J by 5 bases, and 11 bases separated the two germline ends. The V gene's germline CDR1 is SGHRS and CDR2 YFSETQ. The CDR3 spells CASSLEDSEETQYF. CDR3 DNA: TGCGCCAGCAGCTTGGAGGATAGCGAGGAGACCCAGTACTTC.

This clone was found a few times. CDR3 DNA sequence: TGCAGCGTCAAGGGTCGGAACACAGATACGCAGTATTTT. Translating it yields CSVKGRNTDTQYF. The rearrangement joins TRBV29-1 to TRBJ2-3; D is unresolved. The V gene's germline CDR1 is SQVTM and CDR2 ANQGSEA. Trimming shortened V by 6 bases and J by 2 bases, and 12 bases separated the two germline ends. The CDR3 runs to 13 residues.

On this clone itself: Other DNA variants within this sample encode the same CDR3. This chain joins TRBV5-6 and TRBJ1-2; 7 bases map to TRBD1. After removal of 5 bases from V and 0 bases from J, the junction contained 4 bases not matched to a gene. This CDR3 has 14 residues. Germline CDR1 reads SGHDT; CDR2 reads YYEEEE. Here the CDR3 DNA reads TGTGCCAGCAGTCGGACAGGTGCTAACTATGGCTACACCTTC. The encoded protein is CASSRTGANYGYTF.

The genes are TRBV7-2 and TRBJ1-1; no definite D call. CDR3 length equals 15 residues. V was shortened by 1 base and J by 0 bases, with 9 bases between the two germline ends. Germline values: CDR1 SGHTA, CDR2 FQGNSA. CDR3 in amino acids: CASSLDSGVNTEAFF. CDR3 in DNA: TGTGCCAGCAGCTTAGATTCAGGTGTGAACACTGAAGCTTTCTTT.

V and J are TRBV10-3 and TRBJ2-3, with 12 positions matching TRBD2. The V gene's germline CDR1 is ENHRY and CDR2 SYGVKD. The CDR3 covers 15 residues. The junction had 4 bases not matched to a gene; V was cut back by 5 bases and J by 4 bases. The CDR3 region is CAISLLAGGPDTQYF. The CDR3 DNA reads TGTGCCATCAGTCTACTAGCGGGGGGTCCAGATACGCAGTATTTT.

The table lists this clone with a count of one. V gene TRBV6-1 combines with J gene TRBJ1-5; the match to TRBD1 covers 11 bases. The CDR3 sequence is 14 residues long. Germline trimming cut 9 bases from V and 5 bases from J; bases unmatched to any gene: 6. Germline lookup yields CDR1 MNHNS and CDR2 SASEGT. The CDR3 is CASSRTGGDQPQHF. The DNA for the CDR3 is TGTGCCAGTAGTCGGACAGGGGGCGATCAGCCCCAGCATTTT.

The count of this clone is one. This sequence joins TRBV30 and TRBJ1-2, with D perhaps TRBD1 (6 bases). Germline-derived CDR1 and CDR2 are GTSNPN and SVGIG (reference sequence). Trimming removed 6 bases from V and 6 bases from J, with 17 bases in between. CDR3 length equals 13 residues. CDR3 nucleotide sequence: TGTGCCTGCCCAGCACAGGGAATCAATGGCTACACCTTC. This encodes CACPAQGINGYTF.

This clone turned up a few times. CDR3 residues: CASSAAGTGSSPLHF. As DNA, the CDR3 is TGTGCCAGCAGCGCGGCGGGGACAGGGAGTTCACCCCTCCACTTT. The chain couples TRBV9 to TRBJ1-6; 9 bases align to TRBD1. V trimming: 3 bases; J trimming: 9 bases; junction bases outside the gene matches: 7. This CDR3 contains 15 residues. Germline lookup yields CDR1 SGDLS and CDR2 YYNGEE.

This chain connects TRBV4-3 to TRBJ2-3, with TRBD2 matching over 8 bases. This CDR3 spans 16 amino acids. CDR1 and CDR2 from the germline V gene are LGHNA and YSLEER. V dropped 0 bases and J dropped 2; count of bases not matched to a gene: 4. The CDR3 here is CASSQESGGDTDTQYF. The DNA of the CDR3 is TGCGCCAGCAGCCAAGAAAGCGGGGGAGACACAGATACGCAGTATTTT.

The V gene is TRBV9, the J gene TRBJ1-2, with D possibly being TRBD1 (6 bases). Trimming pared 3 bases from V and 4 bases from J, leaving 19 bases between. Germline V gene sequence: CDR1 SGDLS, CDR2 YYNGEE. There are 16 residues in the CDR3. CDR3 in amino acids: CASSASPDSIVYGYTF. The CDR3 region has the DNA TGTGCCAGCAGCGCAAGCCCGGACAGCATTGTCTATGGCTACACCTTC.

The chain recombines TRBV9 with TRBJ2-3; D gene uncertain. The CDR3 totals 14 residues. V was pared by 1 base and J by 4 bases, with 10 bases between. CDR1 is SGDLS, CDR2 YYNGEE, per germline. The CDR3 region has the DNA TGTGCCAGCAGCGTAATGGGCAGCGCAGATACGCAGTATTTT. It specifies CASSVMGSADTQYF.

This clone has more than one count but fewer than ten. CDR3 coding DNA: TGCAGCGTTGACGGACATTTCGGTGGCTACACCTTC. This codes for CSVDGHFGGYTF. This chain joins TRBV29-1 and TRBJ1-2; perhaps TRBD1 as D (5 bases). Trimming cost V 3 bases and J 7 bases, with 12 bases left between them. CDR1 is SQVTM and CDR2 is ANQGSEA in the germline V gene. CDR3 length equals 12 residues. Based on the CDR3 plus reference TRBV29-1 and TRBJ1-2, the full variable domain is SAVISQKPSRDICQRGTSLTIQCQVDSQVTMMFWYRQQPGQSLTLIATANQGSEATYESGFVIDKFPISRPNLTFSTLTVSNMSPEDSSIYLCSVDGHFGGYTFGSGTRLTVV.

The chain combines TRBV9 with TRBJ2-3; 7 bases agree with TRBD2. Germline-derived CDR1 and CDR2 are SGDLS and YYNGEE. This CDR3 has 15 amino acids. V was clipped by 0 bases and J by 2 bases; unmatched bases: 3. CDR3 sequence reads: CASSVAGGFTDTQYF. In DNA, the CDR3 is TGTGCCAGCAGCGTAGCGGGGGGTTTCACAGATACGCAGTATTTT.

The chain is built from TRBV2 and TRBJ2-1; D gene uncertain. The V gene lost 4 bases and the J gene lost 9 bases, with 7 bases spanning the gap. The CDR3 totals 11 residues. Germline CDR1 reads SNHLY; CDR2 reads FYNNEI. CDR3 sequence (DNA): TGTGCCAGCAGTGCGGTGGGTGAGCAGTTCTTC. Protein sequence: CASSAVGEQFF.

There are a few counts of this clone. This chain uses TRBV18 with TRBJ1-1, with D tentatively TRBD1 (5 bases). Germline V gene sequence: CDR1 KGHSH, CDR2 LQKENI. Trimming took 6 bases from V and 1 from J, leaving 21 bases between them. The length of the CDR3 is 17 residues. CDR3 nucleotides: TGTGCCAGCTCCCCTAAGCAGGGATCCCCAGAGAACACTGAAGCTTTCTTT. Amino acids: CASSPKQGSPENTEAFF.

V gene TRBV7-2 combines with J gene TRBJ1-2; TRBD1 is a possible D gene (6 bases). The CDR3 contains 15 residues. Germline assignment: CDR1 SGHTA and CDR2 FQGNSA. Deletions cut 5 bases from V and 1 base from J, with 14 bases between. The CDR3 sequence is CASSLGRGLNYGYTF. The CDR3 coding sequence is TGTGCCAGCAGCCTCGGCCGGGGGCTTAACTATGGCTACACCTTC.

This clone was detected a few times. This chain joins TRBV28 and TRBJ2-7; 9 nucleotides match TRBD1. Trimming removed 4 bases from V and 4 bases from J; junction bases left unmatched: 11. This CDR3 is 16 amino acids long. Per germline, CDR1 MDHEN and CDR2 SYDVKM. DNA for the CDR3: TGTGCCAGCAGTTGGACAAATACGGGACAGGGTTACGAGCAGTACTTC. It codes for CASSWTNTGQGYEQYF.